This is a list of T cell receptor beta chains from one sample in a study of blood T cell repertoires in COVID-19. Method: immunoSEQ multiplex PCR; TCRdb's copy keeps in-frame clones and lacks some. The data show about 39,000 clones, around 84% seen once. The sequencing input was peripheral blood. All receptors come from a man aged 70-80 years with acute or convalescent COVID-19. Each CDR3 is given with its conserved first and last residue. Fields, in order: D gene, J gene, CDR3 length, V gene, clone size, CDR3 protein, CDR3 DNA. D genes are given only for firm matches. For some rows the clone size is stated as once, few or many, or as a class when expanded; others skip it.

>TRBD1|TRBJ2-5|15|TRBV11-2|once
CASSWGGQGQETQYF
TGTGCCAGCAGCTGGGGGGGACAGGGCCAAGAGACCCAGTACTTC
>.|TRBJ2-7|14|TRBV18|.
CASSPLDSSYEQYF
TGTGCCAGCTCACCACTGGACAGCTCCTACGAGCAGTACTTC
>TRBD1|TRBJ2-5|15|TRBV11-2|.
CASSLGGLNQETQYF
TGTGCCAGCAGCCTAGGGGGCCTAAATCAAGAGACCCAGTACTTC
>TRBD1|TRBJ2-1|15|TRBV6-5|.
CASSPGTAPYNEQFF
TGTGCCAGCAGTCCTGGGACAGCTCCTTACAATGAGCAGTTCTTC
>TRBD2|TRBJ2-1|17|TRBV5-1|.
CASSPFLSGGSSNEQFF
TGCGCCAGCAGCCCTTTCCTGAGCGGCGGGAGCAGTAATGAGCAGTTCTTC
>.|TRBJ1-2|11|TRBV24-1|.
CATSVGAGYTF
TGTGCCACCAGTGTTGGGGCTGGCTACACCTTC
>TRBD1|TRBJ2-5|16|TRBV5-1|.
CASSLTGQVLQETQYF
TGCGCCAGCAGCTTGACGGGACAGGTCCTCCAAGAGACCCAGTACTTC
>.|TRBJ1-1|19|TRBV7-9|few
CASSLAPTFFDSLNTEAFF
TGTGCCAGCAGCTTAGCCCCAACTTTTTTTGACAGCCTGAACACTGAAGCTTTCTTT
>TRBD1|TRBJ2-3|14|TRBV5-1|.
CASSTGQGRDTQYF
TGCGCCAGCAGCACGGGACAGGGGAGGGATACGCAGTATTTT
>TRBD2|TRBJ2-5|15|TRBV18|.
CASSPPRGEGETQYF
TGTGCCAGCTCACCACCGCGGGGGGAAGGAGAGACCCAGTACTTC
>TRBD1|TRBJ1-1|15|TRBV6-5|.
CASSSGQGGNTEAFF
TGTGCCAGCAGTAGCGGACAGGGCGGGAACACTGAAGCTTTCTTT
>TRBD2|TRBJ2-7|16|TRBV4-2|.
CASSQERTSGSYEQYF
TGTGCCAGCAGCCAAGAACGGACTAGCGGGAGCTACGAGCAGTACTTC
>.|TRBJ1-1|13|TRBV3-1/TRBV3-2|.
CASSLNQDTEAFF
TGTGCCAGCAGCCTTAATCAGGACACTGAAGCTTTCTTT
>TRBD1|TRBJ1-2|13|TRBV5-1|.
CASTEGADYGYTF
TGCGCCAGCACGGAGGGGGCTGACTATGGCTACACCTTC
>.|TRBJ1-1|15|TRBV5-6|.
CASSLVLRANTEAFF
TGTGCCAGCAGCTTGGTTTTACGAGCAAACACTGAAGCTTTCTTT
>.|TRBJ1-1|11|TRBV6-2/TRBV6-3|.
CASSPNGEAFF
TGTGCCAGCAGTCCCAACGGTGAAGCTTTCTTT
>.|TRBJ2-2|16|TRBV12-5|.
CASGFRLGINTGELFF
TGTGCTAGTGGTTTCCGACTAGGGATAAACACCGGGGAGCTGTTTTTT
>.|TRBJ2-7|12|TRBV7-8|.
CASSPGPSEQYF
TGTGCCAGCAGCCCAGGGCCCTCCGAGCAGTACTTC
>.|TRBJ2-5|13|TRBV27|.
CASSLQGKETQYF
TGTGCCAGCAGTTTACAGGGGAAAGAGACCCAGTACTTC
>TRBD2|TRBJ2-1|15|TRBV6-1|.
CASSELAGGLNEQFF
TGTGCCAGCAGTGAGCTAGCGGGAGGTCTCAATGAGCAGTTCTTC
>.|TRBJ2-3|15|TRBV30|.
CAWTLRGGFRDTQYF
TGTGCCTGGACTCTTAGGGGGGGCTTCAGAGATACGCAGTATTTT
>TRBD1|TRBJ1-5|14|TRBV6-6|once
CASGPTGEDQPQHF
TGTGCCAGCGGACCCACAGGGGAGGATCAGCCCCAGCATTTT
>.|TRBJ2-7|14|TRBV4-1|.
CASSQVVSKDEQYF
TGCGCCAGCAGCCAAGTGGTTAGCAAGGACGAGCAGTACTTC
>TRBD1|TRBJ1-2|13|TRBV5-1|.
CASSQGESGGYTF
TGCGCCAGTTCACAGGGGGAGAGCGGTGGCTACACCTTC
>TRBD1|TRBJ1-2|15|TRBV27|.
CASSSPGQGAYGYTF
TGTGCCAGCAGCTCGCCGGGACAGGGAGCCTATGGCTACACCTTC
>.|TRBJ1-1|13|TRBV6-5|.
CASTGQMNTEAFF
TGTGCCAGCACCGGACAGATGAACACTGAAGCTTTCTTT
>.|TRBJ2-1|14|TRBV5-1|.
CASSEGESYNEQFF
TGCGCCAGCAGCGAGGGGGAAAGTTACAATGAGCAGTTCTTC
>TRBD1|TRBJ2-7|16|TRBV27|once
CASSPGTGDFSYEQYF
TGTGCCAGCAGTCCCGGGACAGGGGACTTCTCCTACGAGCAGTACTTC
>.|TRBJ2-7|14|TRBV19|few
CASSEAGSSYEQYF
TGTGCCAGTAGTGAGGCCGGGAGCTCCTACGAGCAGTACTTC
>.|TRBJ2-7|14|TRBV4-2|.
CASSQSSGTYEQYF
TGTGCCAGCAGCCAATCTTCGGGTACCTACGAGCAGTACTTC
>TRBD1|TRBJ2-4|13|TRBV30|.
CAWSGTGVGIQYF
TGTGCCTGGAGTGGCACAGGGGTTGGCATTCAGTACTTC
>.|TRBJ2-2|14|TRBV28|.
CASCRQQYTGELFF
TGTGCCAGCTGTAGACAGCAGTACACCGGGGAGCTGTTTTTT
>.|TRBJ2-1|14|TRBV18|.
CASSPPLETNEQFF
TGTGCCAGCTCACCACCGCTGGAGACCAATGAGCAGTTCTTC
>TRBD1|TRBJ1-1|14|TRBV5-6|few
CASSGDRGYTEAFF
TGTGCCAGCAGCGGGGACAGGGGTTACACTGAAGCTTTCTTT
>.|TRBJ2-2|14|TRBV7-7|.
CASSTDRSYGELFF
TGTGCCAGCAGTACAGACAGGAGCTACGGGGAGCTGTTTTTT
>.|TRBJ2-2|14|TRBV14|few
CASSPTIITGELFF
TGTGCCAGCAGCCCCACTATAATCACCGGGGAGCTGTTTTTT
>.|TRBJ1-5|18|TRBV27|.
CASSLLGALADSNQPQHF
TGTGCCAGCAGTTTATTGGGGGCCCTAGCAGATAGCAATCAGCCCCAGCATTTT
>TRBD2|TRBJ2-2|16|TRBV7-6|.
CASSLGGGLNTGELFF
TGTGCCAGCAGCTTAGGCGGGGGGCTAAACACCGGGGAGCTGTTTTTT
>.|TRBJ1-1|15|TRBV7-9|.
CASSLLLGADTEAFF
TGTGCCAGCAGCTTATTATTGGGGGCGGACACTGAAGCTTTCTTT
>TRBD1|TRBJ2-1|16|TRBV5-1|.
CASSLGVGQGSNEQFF
TGCGCCAGCAGCTTGGGGGTGGGACAGGGGTCCAATGAGCAGTTCTTC
>TRBD1|TRBJ1-2|15|TRBV4-3|once
CASSPRTGGDYGYTF
TGCGCCAGCAGCCCCCGGACAGGGGGCGACTATGGCTACACCTTC
>TRBD1|TRBJ1-1|17|TRBV9|once
CASSGGQGAGRNTEAFF
TGTGCCAGCAGCGGGGGACAGGGGGCAGGTAGAAACACTGAAGCTTTCTTT
>.|TRBJ2-7|13|TRBV7-2|.
CASSLEQFYEQYF
TGTGCCAGCAGCTTAGAACAGTTCTACGAGCAGTACTTC
>.|TRBJ1-5|13|TRBV3-1/TRBV3-2|.
CASSQDPNQPQHF
TGTGCCAGCAGCCAAGATCCTAATCAGCCCCAGCATTTT
>TRBD1|TRBJ1-5|14|TRBV29-1|.
CSVAGTASHQPQHF
TGCAGCGTCGCCGGGACAGCGTCCCATCAGCCCCAGCATTTT
>.|TRBJ1-3|17|TRBV14|.
CASSQDHSPSSGNTIYF
TGTGCCAGCAGCCAAGACCACAGCCCGAGCTCTGGAAACACCATATATTTT
>.|TRBJ2-1|15|TRBV6-5|.
CASSWSEAMNNEQFF
TGTGCCAGCAGTTGGTCCGAGGCAATGAACAATGAGCAGTTCTTC
>TRBD1|TRBJ2-7|12|TRBV6-2/TRBV6-3|.
CASSSGGRWQYF
TGTGCCAGCAGTTCAGGGGGCCGGTGGCAGTACTTC
>TRBD2|TRBJ2-2|16|TRBV5-1|.
CASRGTSGIRSGELFF
TGCGCCAGCAGGGGGACTAGCGGGATCAGGTCCGGGGAGCTGTTTTTT